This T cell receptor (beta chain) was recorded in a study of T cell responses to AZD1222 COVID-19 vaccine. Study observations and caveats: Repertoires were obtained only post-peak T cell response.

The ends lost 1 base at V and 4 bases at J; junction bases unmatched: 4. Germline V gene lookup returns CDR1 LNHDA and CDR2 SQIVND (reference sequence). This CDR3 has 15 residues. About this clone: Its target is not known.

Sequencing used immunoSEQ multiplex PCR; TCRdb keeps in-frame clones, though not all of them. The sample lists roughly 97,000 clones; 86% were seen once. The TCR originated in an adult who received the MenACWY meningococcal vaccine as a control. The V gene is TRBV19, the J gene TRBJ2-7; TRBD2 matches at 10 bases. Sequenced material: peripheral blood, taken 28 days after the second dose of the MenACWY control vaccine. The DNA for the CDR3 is TGTGCCAGTAGTATAGGGACTAGCGGATTTTACGAGCAGTACTTC. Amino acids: CASSIGTSGFYEQYF.